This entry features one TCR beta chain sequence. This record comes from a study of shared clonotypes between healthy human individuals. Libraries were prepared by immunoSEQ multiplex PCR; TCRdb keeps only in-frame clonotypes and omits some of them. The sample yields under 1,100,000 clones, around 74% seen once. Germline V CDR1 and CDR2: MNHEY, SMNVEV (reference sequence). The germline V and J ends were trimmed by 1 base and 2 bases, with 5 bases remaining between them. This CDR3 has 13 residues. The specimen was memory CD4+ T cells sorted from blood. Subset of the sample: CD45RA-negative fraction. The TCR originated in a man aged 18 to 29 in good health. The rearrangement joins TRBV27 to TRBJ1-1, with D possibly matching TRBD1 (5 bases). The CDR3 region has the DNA TGTGCCAGCAGTTTATGGGACAACACTGAAGCTTTCTTT. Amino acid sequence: CASSLWDNTEAFF.